One sample yielded the 10 T cell receptor beta chains listed below, sequenced in a study of Tregs in tolerant kidney transplant recipients. Clones were sequenced by immunoSEQ multiplex PCR, and TCRdb holds only the in-frame ones, with some missing. The specimen's table records about 6,000 clones. The nonmyeloablative bone marrow transplants came from related graft donors, with transient mixed chimerism. The sample was CD8+ T cells from blood (PBMCs), taken 12 months after the transplant. All receptors come from a human patient who received a combined kidney and bone marrow transplant. A subset of T cells may come from the graft donor.

With regard to this clone: The read finishes 3 residues shy of the CDR3 end, and the germline J gene is used to complete it. The chain has TRBV11-3 and TRBJ1-1; D perhaps matches TRBD1 (5 bases). This CDR3 has 13 residues. Between the trimmed V and J ends, which lost 3 bases and 5 bases, there was a span of 10 bases. Germline CDR1 SGHNT, CDR2 YENEEA. CDR3 DNA, as far as it was read: TGTGCCAGCAGCTTGGCAGGGAATACTGAA. Protein product: CASSLAGNTE. The full CDR3 protein is CASSLAGNTEAFF.

In regard to this clone: The read halts 3 residues ahead of the CDR3 end, with the missing end drawn from the germline J gene. The rearrangement joins TRBV19 to TRBJ2-4; possibly TRBD1 for D (6 bases). The V gene's germline CDR1 is LNHDA and CDR2 SQIVND (reference sequence). This CDR3 has 13 residues. Between the trimmed V and J ends, which lost 3 bases and 6 bases, there was a span of 9 bases. Incomplete CDR3 DNA: TGTGCCAGTAGTATGGCACAGGGAAACATT. Its translation: CASSMAQGNI. The CDR3 reads in full as CASSMAQGNIQYF.

A note on this clone: The read gets to within 3 residues of the CDR3 end, and the germline J gene fills in the rest. The genes are TRBV5-4 and TRBJ1-1; 8 bases map to TRBD1. After removal of 1 base from V and 1 base from J, the junction contained 0 bases not matched to a gene. This CDR3 comprises 14 residues. CDR1 is SGHNT and CDR2 is YYREEE in the germline V gene (reference sequence). The CDR3 reads CASSLTGGNTEAFF. The part of the CDR3 DNA that was read is TGTGCCAGCAGCTTGACAGGGGGGAACACTGAA. Full variable domain (rest looked up from reference TRBV5-4 and TRBJ1-1): ETGVTQSPTHLIKTRGQQVTLRCSSQSGHNTVSWYQQALGQGPQFIFQYYREEENGRGNFPPRFSGLQFPNYSSELNVNALELDDSALYLCASSLTGGNTEAFFGQGTRLTVV.

As for this clone: The sequenced fragment ends 3 residues before the CDR3 boundary, so the rest is inferred from the germline J gene. The chain joins TRBV30 to TRBJ2-5; TRBD1 matches 7 bases. V lost 2 bases and J lost 4; bases outside the gene matches: 13. Germline V gives CDR1 GTSNPN, CDR2 SVGIG (reference sequence). CDR3 size: 16 residues. Partial CDR3 DNA: TGTGCCTGGAGTATCCCCCGACAGGGCTGGCGAGAGACC. Amino acids: CAWSIPRQGWRET. In full, the CDR3 is CAWSIPRQGWRETQYF.

With respect to this clone: With the read ending 3 residues before the CDR3 end, the germline J gene is used to fill in that end. V gene TRBV20-1 combines with J gene TRBJ2-1; 10 bases are a match to TRBD2. The CDR3 is made up of 17 amino acids. Germline loops: CDR1 DFQATT, CDR2 SNEGSKA (reference sequence). V lost 5 bases to trimming and J lost 6 bases; unmatched junction nucleotides: 16. Incomplete CDR3 DNA: TGCAGTGCTTACTCCGGGCTAGCGGGAGTATGGGGCAATGAG. Protein: CSAYSGLAGVWGNE. The CDR3 in full is CSAYSGLAGVWGNEQFF.

A word on this clone: The CDR3 end is not reached by the read, which stops 3 residues before it; the germline J gene fills it in. The chain links TRBV10-3 to TRBJ1-2, with D possibly matching TRBD1 (6 bases). The length of the CDR3 is 15 residues. V lost 4 bases, J lost 6 bases, and 18 bases lay in between. Germline CDR1 and CDR2: ENHRY and SYGVKD. The CDR3 sequence: CAISGQVLRNNGYTF. The CDR3 DNA, read in part, is TGTGCCATCAGTGGACAGGTTCTGCGCAACAATGGC.

Regarding this clone: The read finishes 3 residues shy of the CDR3 end, and the germline J gene is used to complete it. The rearrangement joins TRBV7-3 to TRBJ2-1; a weak D match, TRBD1 (6 bases). The CDR3 is made up of 13 amino acids. Trimming took off 3 bases at V and 3 bases at J, with 6 bases between the two ends. Per the germline V gene, CDR1 is SGHTA and CDR2 is FQGTGA. The CDR3 DNA, read in part, is TGTGCCAGCAGCTTGGGACACTACAATGAG. It is translated as CASSLGHYNE. The full CDR3 reads CASSLGHYNEQFF.

In the case of this clone: The read terminates 3 residues before the CDR3 end, so the remaining end is supplied by the germline J gene. V and J are TRBV30 and TRBJ1-1; a possible D gene is TRBD1 (6 bases). CDR1 is GTSNPN, CDR2 SVGIG, per germline (reference sequence). The V end was cut by 4 bases, the J end by 1 base, with 10 bases between. The length of the CDR3 is 13 residues. CDR3 sequence reads: CAWTHRANTEAFF. CDR3 DNA, as far as it was read: TGTGCCTGGACCCACAGGGCGAACACTGAA.

With regard to this clone: Read data end 3 residues before the CDR3 end; the end is taken from the germline J gene. The chain has TRBV10-3 and TRBJ2-1; TRBD2 might be the D (5 bases). Per germline, CDR1 ENHRY and CDR2 SYGVKD. The CDR3 is 13 residues long. Trimming took 6 bases from V and 9 from J, leaving 15 bases between them. CDR3 in amino acids: CAISPASLSEQFF. Partial CDR3 DNA: TGTGCCATCAGCCCAGCTAGCTTATCTGAG.

Concerning this clone itself: The CDR3 extends 3 residues past the end of the read, so its final part is completed from the germline J gene. The chain combines TRBV19 with TRBJ2-7, with unresolved D. Trimming took off 3 bases at V and 2 bases at J, with 8 bases between the two ends. Germline V gene lookup returns CDR1 LNHDA and CDR2 SQIVND (reference sequence). The CDR3 is 13 amino acids. The CDR3 DNA, read in part, is TGTGCCAGTAGTATCTATGTCACCTACGAG. Its protein product is CASSIYVTYE. The whole CDR3 protein is CASSIYVTYEQYF.